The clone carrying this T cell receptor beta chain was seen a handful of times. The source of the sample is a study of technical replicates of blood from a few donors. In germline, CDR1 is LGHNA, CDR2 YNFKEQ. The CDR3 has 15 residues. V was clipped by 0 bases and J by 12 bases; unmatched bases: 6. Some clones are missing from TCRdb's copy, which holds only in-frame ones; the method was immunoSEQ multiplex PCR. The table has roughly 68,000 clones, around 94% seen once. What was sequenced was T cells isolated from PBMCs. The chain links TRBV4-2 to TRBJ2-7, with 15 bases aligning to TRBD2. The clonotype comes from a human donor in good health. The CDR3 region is CASSQEGGLAGGSYF. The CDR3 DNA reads TGTGCCAGCAGCCAAGAGGGAGGACTAGCGGGGGGGTCGTACTTC.